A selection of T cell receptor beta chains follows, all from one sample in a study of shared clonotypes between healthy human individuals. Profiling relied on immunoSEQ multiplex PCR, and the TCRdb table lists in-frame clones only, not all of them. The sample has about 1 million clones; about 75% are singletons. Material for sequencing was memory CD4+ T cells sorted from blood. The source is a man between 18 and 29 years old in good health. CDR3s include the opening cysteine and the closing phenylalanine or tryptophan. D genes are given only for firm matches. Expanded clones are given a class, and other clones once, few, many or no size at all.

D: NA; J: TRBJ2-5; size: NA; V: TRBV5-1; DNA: TGCGCCAGCAGCTACGACCAAGAGACCCAGTACTTC; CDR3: CASSYDQETQYF
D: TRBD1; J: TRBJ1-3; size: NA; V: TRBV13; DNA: TGTGCCAGCAGCACAGGGGGCGGAGGAAACACCATATATTTT; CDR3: CASSTGGGGNTIYF
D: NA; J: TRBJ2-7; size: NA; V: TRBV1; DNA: TGCACCAGCAGCCAAGATAAGGGACAGGGTTCCTACGAGCAGTACTTC; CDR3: CTSSQDKGQGSYEQYF
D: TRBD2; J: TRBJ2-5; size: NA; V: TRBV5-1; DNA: TGCGCCAGCAGCTTTGGCGGGGGGGCCCGGGAGACCCAGTACTTC; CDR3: CASSFGGGARETQYF
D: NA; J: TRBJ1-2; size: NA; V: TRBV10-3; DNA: TGTGCCATCAGTGAGGTGGTCCGAAAGGGTGGCTACACCTTC; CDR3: CAISEVVRKGGYTF
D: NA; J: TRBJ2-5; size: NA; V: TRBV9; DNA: TGTGCCAGCAGCGTAGGGTTATGGGGTCAGCAAGAGACCCAGTACTTC; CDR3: CASSVGLWGQQETQYF
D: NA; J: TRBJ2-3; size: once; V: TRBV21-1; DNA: TGTGCCAGCAGCACGCCCTTAGCGGAGATCACAGATACGCAGTATTTT; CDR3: CASSTPLAEITDTQYF
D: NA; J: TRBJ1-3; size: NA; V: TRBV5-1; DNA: TGCGCCAGCAGCTTCACGGGGTCCGGAAACACCATATATTTT; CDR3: CASSFTGSGNTIYF
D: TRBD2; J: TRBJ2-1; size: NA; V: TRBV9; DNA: TGTGCCAGCAGCGTAGCTCTTAGCGGGGGAAAACAGTTCTTC; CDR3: CASSVALSGGKQFF
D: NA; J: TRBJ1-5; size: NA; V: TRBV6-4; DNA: TGTGCCAGCAGTGTCAGGGCCGAGGGGCCCCAGCATTTT; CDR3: CASSVRAEGPQHF
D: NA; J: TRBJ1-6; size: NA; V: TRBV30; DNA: TGTGCCTGGAGTCCCCGGACGGACCATTCACCCCTCCACTTT; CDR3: CAWSPRTDHSPLHF
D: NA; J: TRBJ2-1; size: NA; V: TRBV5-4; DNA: TGTGCCAGCAGCCTCGGGACTGACTATTACAATGAGCAGTTCTTC; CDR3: CASSLGTDYYNEQFF
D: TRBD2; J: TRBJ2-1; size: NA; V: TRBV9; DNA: TGTGCCAGCAGCCCCCAAGCGGGGTTCGCCTACAATGAGCAGTTCTTC; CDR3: CASSPQAGFAYNEQFF
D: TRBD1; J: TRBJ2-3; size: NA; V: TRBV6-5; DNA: TGTGCCAGCAGTTTAGGACAGGTTAGCACAGATACGCAGTATTTT; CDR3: CASSLGQVSTDTQYF
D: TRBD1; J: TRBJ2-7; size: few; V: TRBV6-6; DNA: TGTGCCAGCAGTTACGGTCAGGGGGAAGGAGAGCAGTACTTC; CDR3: CASSYGQGEGEQYF
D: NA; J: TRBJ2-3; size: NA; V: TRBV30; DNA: TGTGCCTGGAGTGTACCAGGGGGGCCGAGTTTCGCAGATACGCAGTATTTT; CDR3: CAWSVPGGPSFADTQYF
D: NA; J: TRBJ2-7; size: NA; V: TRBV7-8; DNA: TGTGCCAGCAGCTTGCCACCATCCTACGAGCAGTACTTC; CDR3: CASSLPPSYEQYF
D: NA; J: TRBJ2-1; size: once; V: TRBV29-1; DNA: TGCAGCGTTCGGATGAACTACAATGAGCAGTTCTTC; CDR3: CSVRMNYNEQFF
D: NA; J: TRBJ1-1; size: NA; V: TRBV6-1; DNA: TGTGCCAGCAGCCCGTGGGACACTGAAGCTTTCTTT; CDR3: CASSPWDTEAFF
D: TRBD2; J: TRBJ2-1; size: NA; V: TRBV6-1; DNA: TGTGCCAGCAGTGGACTAGCGGGAGCGGGGGAGCAGTTCTTC; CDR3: CASSGLAGAGEQFF
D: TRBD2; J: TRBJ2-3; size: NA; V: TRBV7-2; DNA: TGTGCCAGCAGCCGTGAGGGGACTAGGTTAAAAACAGATACGCAGTATTTT; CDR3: CASSREGTRLKTDTQYF
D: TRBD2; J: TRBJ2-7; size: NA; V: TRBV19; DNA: TGTGCCAGTAGTATCAACAGCGGGGGCTACGAGCAGTACTTC; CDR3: CASSINSGGYEQYF
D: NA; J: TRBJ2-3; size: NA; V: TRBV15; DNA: TGTGCCACCAGCAGAGTGGATCTGGGTCGGACAGATACGCAGTATTTT; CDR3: CATSRVDLGRTDTQYF
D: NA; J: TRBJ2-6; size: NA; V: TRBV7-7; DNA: TGTGCTAGCAGCAGCAGATTAGGCGGGGCCAACGTCCTGACTTTC; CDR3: CASSSRLGGANVLTF
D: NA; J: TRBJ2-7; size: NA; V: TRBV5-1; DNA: TGCGCCAGCAGCTTGGACCCCACCCGCGAGCAGTACTTC; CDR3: CASSLDPTREQYF
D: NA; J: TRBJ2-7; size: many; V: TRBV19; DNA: TGTGCCAGTAGTTTTGGACAGAAATACGAGCAGTACTTC; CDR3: CASSFGQKYEQYF
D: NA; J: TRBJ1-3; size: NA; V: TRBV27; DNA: TGTGCCAGCAGTTTATCGCCCGGAAACACCATATATTTT; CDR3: CASSLSPGNTIYF
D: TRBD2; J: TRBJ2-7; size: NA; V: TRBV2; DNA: TGTGCCAGCAGTGCCAGGACTAGCGGGCCTTCATCCTACGAGCAGTACTTC; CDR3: CASSARTSGPSSYEQYF
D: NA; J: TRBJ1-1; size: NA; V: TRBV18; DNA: TGTGCCAGCTCGCCTCAGGGTCAAGGCCGTGAAGCTTTCTTT; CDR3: CASSPQGQGREAFF
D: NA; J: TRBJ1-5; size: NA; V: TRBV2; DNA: TGTGCCAGCAGTGGGACGTTTGGCAATCAGCCCCAGCATTTT; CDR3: CASSGTFGNQPQHF
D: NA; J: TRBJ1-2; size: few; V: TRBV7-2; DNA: TGTGCCAGCAGCTTAGACGCAACAGGCTACACCTTC; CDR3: CASSLDATGYTF
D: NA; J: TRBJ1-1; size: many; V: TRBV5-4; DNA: TGTGCCAGCAGCCAGGCGTCGTCGGGGGGTACTGAAGCTTTCTTT; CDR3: CASSQASSGGTEAFF
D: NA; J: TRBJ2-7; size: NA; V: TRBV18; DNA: TGTGCCAGCTCACCCAACCGGGACACTATCTACGAGCAGTACTTC; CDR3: CASSPNRDTIYEQYF
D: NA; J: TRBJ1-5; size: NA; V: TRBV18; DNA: TGTGCCAGCTCACGTAACGGGGCCGGCAAGATGTCCCAGCATTTT; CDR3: CASSRNGAGKMSQHF
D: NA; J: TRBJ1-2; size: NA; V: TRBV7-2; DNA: TGTGCCAGCAGCTTACGAGACTATGGCTACACCTTC; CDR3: CASSLRDYGYTF
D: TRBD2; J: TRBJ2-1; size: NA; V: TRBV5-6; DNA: TGTGCCAGCAGCCCGTACCCCACCCCTAGCGGGAGCAATGAGCAGTTCTTC; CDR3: CASSPYPTPSGSNEQFF
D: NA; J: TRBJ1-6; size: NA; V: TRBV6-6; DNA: TGTGCCAGCAGTTACGACGGCAATTCACCCCTCCACTTT; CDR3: CASSYDGNSPLHF
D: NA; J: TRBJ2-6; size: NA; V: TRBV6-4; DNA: TGTGCCAGCAGTGCTGGGCCTTCTGGGGCCAACGTCCTGACTTTC; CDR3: CASSAGPSGANVLTF
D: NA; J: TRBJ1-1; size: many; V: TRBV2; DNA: TGTGCCAGCAGTGAAATGCGGGGTTGGAGGATGAACACTGAAGCTTTCTTT; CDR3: CASSEMRGWRMNTEAFF
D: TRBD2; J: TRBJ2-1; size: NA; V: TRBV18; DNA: TGTGCCAGCTCACATGGGGGACTAGCGGGTCTCCAATGGTTCTTC; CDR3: CASSHGGLAGLQWFF
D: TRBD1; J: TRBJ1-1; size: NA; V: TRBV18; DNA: TGTGCCAGCTCATCGACAGGGGGTCGCACTGAAGCTTTCTTT; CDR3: CASSSTGGRTEAFF
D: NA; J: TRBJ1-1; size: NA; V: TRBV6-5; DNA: TGTGCCAGCAGTTACTCGCCCCGGAACACTGAAGCTTTCTTT; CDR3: CASSYSPRNTEAFF
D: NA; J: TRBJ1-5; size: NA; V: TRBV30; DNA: TGTGCCTGCAACGCAGGGGGCAATCAGCCCCAGCATTTT; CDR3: CACNAGGNQPQHF
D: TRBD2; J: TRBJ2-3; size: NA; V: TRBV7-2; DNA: TGTGCCAGCAGCTTAAGCAGCGGGAGGGCCCAAGGATTAGATACGCAGTATTTT; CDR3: CASSLSSGRAQGLDTQYF
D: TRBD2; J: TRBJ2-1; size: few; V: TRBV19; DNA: TGTGCCAGTGGTGGCCTCCCCGGGAGGGTTTACAATGAGCAGTTCTTC; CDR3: CASGGLPGRVYNEQFF
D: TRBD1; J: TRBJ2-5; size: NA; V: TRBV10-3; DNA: TGTGCCATCAGAACAGGGGTCGGGGAGACCCAGTACTTC; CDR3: CAIRTGVGETQYF
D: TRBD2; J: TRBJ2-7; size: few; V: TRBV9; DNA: TGTGCCAGCAGCTCCGAAGGGGACTACGACTACGAGCAGTACTTC; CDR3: CASSSEGDYDYEQYF
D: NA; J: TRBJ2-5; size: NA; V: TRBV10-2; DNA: TGCGCCAGCCTTATGCTGGAGACCCAGTACTTC; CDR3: CASLMLETQYF
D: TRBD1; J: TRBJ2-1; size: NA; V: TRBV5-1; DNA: TGCGCCAGCAGCTTGGGGACAGGGGGCTTGAATGAGCAGTTCTTC; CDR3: CASSLGTGGLNEQFF
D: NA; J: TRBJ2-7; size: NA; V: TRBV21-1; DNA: TGTGCCAGCAGCAAAGCTCTAGCGGGAGGGCCTCATCGTTACGAGCAGTACTTC; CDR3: CASSKALAGGPHRYEQYF
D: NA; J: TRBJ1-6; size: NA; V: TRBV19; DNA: TGTGCCAGTAAGGGCGAAGGTAATTCACCCCTCCACTTT; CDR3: CASKGEGNSPLHF
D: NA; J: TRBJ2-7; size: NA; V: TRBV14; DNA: TGTGCCAGCAGCCATCCCGGGAAAGGGGACTTCGAGCAGTACTTC; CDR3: CASSHPGKGDFEQYF
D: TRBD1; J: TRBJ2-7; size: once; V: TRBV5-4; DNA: TGTGCCAGCGGCCGGGACAGGGATAACGAGCAGTACTTC; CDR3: CASGRDRDNEQYF